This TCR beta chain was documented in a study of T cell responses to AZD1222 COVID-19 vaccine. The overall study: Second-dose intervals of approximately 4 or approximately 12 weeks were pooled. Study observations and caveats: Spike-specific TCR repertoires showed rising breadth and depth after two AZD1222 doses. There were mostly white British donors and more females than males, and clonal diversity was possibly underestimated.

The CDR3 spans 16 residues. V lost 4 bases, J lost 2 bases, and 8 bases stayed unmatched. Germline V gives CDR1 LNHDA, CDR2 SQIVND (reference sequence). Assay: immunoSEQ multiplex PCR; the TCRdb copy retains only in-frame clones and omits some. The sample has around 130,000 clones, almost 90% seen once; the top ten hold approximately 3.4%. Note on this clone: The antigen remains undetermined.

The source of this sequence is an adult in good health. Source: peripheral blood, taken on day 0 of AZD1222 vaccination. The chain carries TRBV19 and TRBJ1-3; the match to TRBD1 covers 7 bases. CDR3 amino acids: CASSRLRTGTGNTIYF. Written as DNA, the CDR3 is TGTGCCAGTAGTAGGTTGCGGACAGGCACTGGAAACACCATATATTTT.